Listed below are T cell receptor beta chains from one sample, sequenced in a study of beta chain features in type 1 diabetes. Method: immunoSEQ multiplex PCR; TCRdb's copy keeps in-frame clones and lacks some. The profile shows under 900,000 clones, roughly a sixth of them singletons. Sequencing was carried out using naive CD4+ T cells from blood. These receptors all come from a woman under 30 in good health. Both conserved end residues are part of each CDR3. A D gene is named only where the DNA matches it firmly. Clone sizes are given selectively: once, few, many, or a class where the clone is expanded.

CDR3nt	CDR3aa	d_gene	abundance	v_gene	j_gene
TGTGCCAGCTCACGGAACCACCGGACAGGGACTAGCAATCAGCCCCAGCATTTT	CASSRNHRTGTSNQPQHF	TRBD1	-	TRBV18	TRBJ1-5
TGTGCCAGCAGCCGAACCGGGACAGGGAACAATGAGCAGTTCTTC	CASSRTGTGNNEQFF	TRBD1	-	TRBV6-6	TRBJ2-1
TGTGCCAGCAGCCCGAGCTCTGGGGCCAACGTCCTGACTTTC	CASSPSSGANVLTF	-	few	TRBV5-6	TRBJ2-6
TGTGCCAGCACAATCCCGGGACCCCAGCAGTATTTT	CASTIPGPQQYF	-	-	TRBV7-3	TRBJ2-3
TGTGCCAGCAGCCAAGAGCTAACGCGGGAAAGGGACTCTGGAAACACCATATATTTT	CASSQELTRERDSGNTIYF	-	few	TRBV14	TRBJ1-3
TGTGCCAGCAGCTTGTTTCCAGCTAACTATGGCTACACCTTC	CASSLFPANYGYTF	-	few	TRBV5-6	TRBJ1-2
TGTGCCAGCAGCCTCCTGGAGGGTTCGGCAGATACGCAGTATTTT	CASSLLEGSADTQYF	-	-	TRBV9	TRBJ2-3
TGTGCCAGCAGCTTAGAAGGGAGCCTCTACGAGCAGTACTTC	CASSLEGSLYEQYF	-	-	TRBV7-8	TRBJ2-7
TGTGCCAGCAGCTTAATTGAAAGGACACCGGGTGCCAACGTCCTGACTTTC	CASSLIERTPGANVLTF	-	-	TRBV7-6	TRBJ2-6
TGTGCCAGCAGCCAAGATCGCTCCCAGCAGTTCTTC	CASSQDRSQQFF	-	-	TRBV4-2	TRBJ2-1
TGTGCCACCAGCACCAGGACTAGCGGGAGCTACGAGCAGTACTTC	CATSTRTSGSYEQYF	TRBD2	few	TRBV15	TRBJ2-7
TGTGCCAGCAGCTTGTTTGCAGATACGCAGTATTTT	CASSLFADTQYF	-	few	TRBV7-2	TRBJ2-3
TGTGCCAGCAGCCCTAATCGACAAACCGGAGCTTTCTTT	CASSPNRQTGAFF	-	-	TRBV6-5	TRBJ1-1
TGTGCCAGCAGCCAAGGAGGGCTAGCGGGAGGAGTAACCTACGAGCAGTACTTC	CASSQGGLAGGVTYEQYF	TRBD2	few	TRBV5-4	TRBJ2-7
TGCAGTGCTAGATGGGACGAGCAGTACTTC	CSARWDEQYF	-	-	TRBV20-1	TRBJ2-7
TGTGCCAGCAGTACAGGGTCCCAGACGCCCACGTTTTTT	CASSTGSQTPTFF	-	few	TRBV28	TRBJ2-2
TGCGCCAGCAGCTTAGGACTGAAGTACCAAGAGACCCAGTACTTC	CASSLGLKYQETQYF	-	-	TRBV5-1	TRBJ2-5
TGTGCCAGCAGCTTAGGAGGGGGTTCGCAGTACTTC	CASSLGGGSQYF	-	few	TRBV7-9	TRBJ2-7
TGTGCCAGCAGCCAATCGCCCACAGGGGAAGCCAATCAGCCCCAGCATTTT	CASSQSPTGEANQPQHF	TRBD1	few	TRBV4-2	TRBJ1-5
TGCAGTGCCGCTCCATCCTACGAGCAGTACTTC	CSAAPSYEQYF	-	-	TRBV20-1	TRBJ2-7
TGTGCCAGCAGCTGGACGGCAGATGCAGATACGCAGTATTTT	CASSWTADADTQYF	-	-	TRBV7-9	TRBJ2-3
TGCGCCAGCAGTCAATTCTTAGGGTGGGGTTACGAGCAGTACTTC	CASSQFLGWGYEQYF	-	few	TRBV23-1	TRBJ2-7
TGTGCCAGCAGTTACGTGGGTGTCTACGAGCAGTACTTC	CASSYVGVYEQYF	-	-	TRBV6-5	TRBJ2-7
TGTGCCAGCAGCCCGGACAGGGGACCTGAAGCTTTCTTT	CASSPDRGPEAFF	TRBD1	-	TRBV5-6	TRBJ1-1
TGTGCCAGTAGTGTCCGGGTCCTGAACACCGGGGAGCTGTTTTTT	CASSVRVLNTGELFF	-	-	TRBV19	TRBJ2-2
TGTGCCAGCAGCCCGAGCGGGAGACCCGGGTATTTT	CASSPSGRPGYF	TRBD2	-	TRBV7-2	TRBJ2-3